The 4 T cell receptor beta chains below come from one sample, sequenced in a study of blood T cell repertoires in COVID-19. Method: immunoSEQ multiplex PCR; TCRdb's copy keeps in-frame clones and lacks some. The sample shows 200,000 to 300,000 clones, more than 85% of them seen only once. Sequencing was done on a sample of peripheral blood. The receptors derive from a woman between 65 and 79 years old with active or convalescent COVID-19.

J is TRBJ1-2 and V is TRBV10-2; a weak D match, TRBD1 (6 bases). V lost 3 bases and J 4 bases, leaving 9 bases between the germline ends. This CDR3 spans 13 amino acids. Per germline, CDR1 WSHSY and CDR2 SAAADI. The CDR3 DNA is TGCGCCAGCAGTGAAGGGGGAACCTATGGCTACACCTTC. Protein product: CASSEGGTYGYTF.

This chain links TRBV10-3 with TRBJ2-1; D is perhaps TRBD1 (5 bases). Trimming took off 10 bases at V and 5 bases at J, with 18 bases between the two ends. Germline lookup yields CDR1 ENHRY and CDR2 SYGVKD. This CDR3 has 14 amino acids. Written as DNA, the CDR3 is TGTGCCACGTCGTGGTCGGACACCAACAATGAGCAGTTCTTC. It translates to CATSWSDTNNEQFF.

The chain employs TRBV7-2 and TRBJ2-5; D might be TRBD2 (6 bases). This CDR3 is 13 amino acids long. Trimming cost V 2 bases and J 7 bases, with 11 bases left between them. From germline, CDR1 is SGHTA and CDR2 FQGNSA. CDR3 coding DNA: TGTGCCAGCAGCTTATCGGACTATGGGACCCAGTACTTC. Its protein product is CASSLSDYGTQYF.

V is TRBV7-2 and J is TRBJ2-7; 10 bases align to TRBD2. Germline loops: CDR1 SGHTA, CDR2 FQGNSA. The CDR3 runs to 14 residues. With V trimmed by 6 bases and J by 2 bases, 4 bases remained unmatched. The CDR3 DNA sequence: TGTGCCAGCAGTCTAGCGGGGGCCCCCTACGAGCAGTACTTC. Translating gives CASSLAGAPYEQYF.